These T cell receptor beta chains were read from a single sample in a study of blood T cell repertoires in COVID-19. Measured with immunoSEQ multiplex PCR; TCRdb has only the in-frame clones, and not every one. There are 65,000 to 80,000 clones in the sample; approximately 78% occur only once, and around 29% lies in the top ten. The material sequenced was peripheral blood. The receptors derive from a human donor in a cohort sampled during active COVID-19. Both conserved end residues are part of each CDR3. D genes are given only for firm matches. Size tells how often a clone was seen (once, few, many) or the class of an expanded clone, and some rows leave it out.

j_call d_call v_call clone_size cdr3_nt cdr3_aa
TRBJ1-4 TRBD1 TRBV7-2 NA TGTGCCAGCAGCTTAGGGGGACAGGGCCGGCTGTTTTTT CASSLGGQGRLFF
TRBJ2-2 NA TRBV5-1 NA TGCGCCAGCAGCCTGGGTCCTAACACCGGGGAGCTGTTTTTT CASSLGPNTGELFF
TRBJ2-5 NA TRBV10-3 NA TGTGCCATCAGTGATTGGGCAGTAACAGAGACCCAGTACTTC CAISDWAVTETQYF
TRBJ2-1 TRBD1 TRBV5-4 once TGTGCCAGCAGCTCCTGGGGGACAGGGATAAGGGAGCAGTTCTTC CASSSWGTGIREQFF
TRBJ2-7 TRBD1 TRBV3-1/TRBV3-2 NA TGTGCCAGCAGTTTTTCCGGGACAGGGATCTACGAGCAGTACTTC CASSFSGTGIYEQYF
TRBJ1-2 TRBD1 TRBV5-1 NA TGCGCCAGCAGCTTGCGGACAGGCTATGGCTACACCTTC CASSLRTGYGYTF
TRBJ1-1 NA TRBV29-1 NA TGCAGCGTTGAAGCGACGGGGAAGGCTGAAGCTTTCTTT CSVEATGKAEAFF
TRBJ2-1 TRBD2 TRBV19 NA TGTGCCAGTAGGGGGACTAGCCGGGATGAGCAGTTCTTC CASRGTSRDEQFF
TRBJ2-7 TRBD2 TRBV4-1 NA TGCGCCAGCAGCCAAGAGGCAGAGGGACTAGCGCCCTCCTACGAGCAGTACTTC CASSQEAEGLAPSYEQYF
TRBJ1-1 TRBD1 TRBV5-1 NA TGCGCCAGCAGCTCCACAGGGGCTCTGAACACTGAAGCTTTCTTT CASSSTGALNTEAFF
TRBJ1-2 TRBD1 TRBV7-8 NA TGTGCCAGCAGCTTAGGAGGGCAGGGGGTGGGCTATGGCTACACCTTC CASSLGGQGVGYGYTF
TRBJ2-5 NA TRBV3-1/TRBV3-2 NA TGTGCCAGCACCCCCCGGTTAGAACAAGAGACCCAGTACTTC CASTPRLEQETQYF
TRBJ2-3 TRBD1 TRBV20-1 NA TGCAGTGCTAGTCACCGGGACAGAAGCACAGATACGCAGTATTTT CSASHRDRSTDTQYF
TRBJ1-5 NA TRBV6-6 NA TGTGCCAGCAGTTACTCACAGGGCCTGGGCAATCAGCCCCAGCATTTT CASSYSQGLGNQPQHF
TRBJ2-7 NA TRBV27 NA TGTGCCAGCAGTTTCGTTGCGGGGCACCCCTCCGAGCAGTACTTC CASSFVAGHPSEQYF
TRBJ2-2 NA TRBV1 once TGCACCAGCAGCCATTTTACCGGGACAGGGGGCTCCGGGGAGCTGTTTTTT CTSSHFTGTGGSGELFF
TRBJ2-5 NA TRBV5-1 NA TGCGCCAGCAGCGGGGGACTTCATCACCAAGAGACCCAGTACTTC CASSGGLHHQETQYF
TRBJ1-5 NA TRBV7-9 NA TGTGCCAGCAGCTTCGGGGGGAATCAGCCCCAGCATTTT CASSFGGNQPQHF
TRBJ1-2 NA TRBV7-9 once TGTGCCAGCAGCTTTAGGGAGGGGTATGGCTACACCTTC CASSFREGYGYTF